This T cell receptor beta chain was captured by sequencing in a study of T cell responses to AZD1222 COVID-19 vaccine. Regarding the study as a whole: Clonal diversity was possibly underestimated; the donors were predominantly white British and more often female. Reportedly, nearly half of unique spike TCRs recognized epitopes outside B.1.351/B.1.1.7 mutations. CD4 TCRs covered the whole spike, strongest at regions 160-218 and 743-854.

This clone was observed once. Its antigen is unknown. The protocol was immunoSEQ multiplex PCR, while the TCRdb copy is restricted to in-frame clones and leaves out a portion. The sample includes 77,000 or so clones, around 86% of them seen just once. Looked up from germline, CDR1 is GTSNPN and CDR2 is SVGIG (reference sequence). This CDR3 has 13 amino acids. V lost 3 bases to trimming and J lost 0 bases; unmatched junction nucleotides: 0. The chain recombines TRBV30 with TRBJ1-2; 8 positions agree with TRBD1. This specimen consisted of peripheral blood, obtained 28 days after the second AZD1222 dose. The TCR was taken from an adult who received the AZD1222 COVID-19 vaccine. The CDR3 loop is CAWRGQANYGYTF. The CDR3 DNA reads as TGTGCCTGGAGGGGACAGGCTAACTATGGCTACACCTTC.